This TCR beta chain is from a study of T cells in Graves' hyperthyroidism and ophthalmopathy. Whole-study findings and limits: It was a median around 6 months before onset that the model predicted ophthalmopathy.

Regions amplified from RNA transcripts were the TCR beta CDR3 regions. RT-PCR in the first round (using the HTBI primer set) targeted the TCR CDR3. TCRdb fed the multiplex PCR reads into MiXCR, producing one record per CDR3 protein. The table shows 350,000 or so distinct CDR3 sequences, with about 15% occurring only once. On the basis of clinical symptoms, serum thyroxine and TRAb, thyroid ultrasound and orbital computed tomography, diagnoses were made. As regards this clonotype: Its specificity is not known.

Germline lookup yields CDR1 MNHEY and CDR2 SVGEGT. The CDR3 spans 16 residues. Deletions cut 0 bases from V and 3 bases from J, with 13 bases between. The J gene is TRBJ2-3, the V gene TRBV6-2 or TRBV6-3; D perhaps matches TRBD2 (5 bases). The clonotype comes from a woman aged 25 to 39 with Graves' hyperthyroidism that later progressed to Graves' ophthalmopathy. The sample taken for sequencing was blood. As DNA, the CDR3 is TGTGCCAGCAGTTACTCCCCTCGAACGGGGACAGATACGCAGTATTTT. Translating it yields CASSYSPRTGTDTQYF.